The 5 T cell receptor beta chains below were found in one sample sequenced in a study of cytomegalovirus exposure and HLA in healthy donors. Primers included in the PCR were 60 Vbeta and 13 Jbeta primers. The method was immunoSEQ multiplex PCR; TCRdb's version includes in-frame clones alone and lacks a portion of them. The sample yields some 120,000 clones, over 70% seen once. The source material was PBMCs. These receptors all stem from a woman aged 50 to 65 in good health and CMV-seropositive.

The chain couples TRBV30 to TRBJ2-5; unclear D gene. TRBJ2-7 matches the DNA end more closely, so the J call is doubtful. The CDR3 sequence is 11 residues long. Germline loops: CDR1 GTSNPN, CDR2 SVGIG (reference sequence). The CDR3 here is CAWSVTYEQYF. The DNA of the CDR3 is TGTGCCTGGAGTGTTACCTACGAGCAGTACTTC.

This chain connects TRBV2 to TRBJ2-7; D might be TRBD2 (5 bases). Per the germline V gene, CDR1 is SNHLY and CDR2 is FYNNEI. V was shortened by 6 bases and J by 3 bases, with 9 bases between the two germline ends. This CDR3 has 12 amino acids. This CDR3 reads CASRGEGYEQYF. Here the CDR3 DNA reads TGTGCCAGCAGGGGCGAGGGCTACGAGCAGTACTTC. Combining the CDR3 with reference TRBV2 and TRBJ2-7 gives the whole variable domain EPEVTQTPSHQVTQMGQEVILRCVPISNHLYFYWYRQILGQKVEFLVSFYNNEISEKSEIFDDQFSVERPDGSNFTLKIRSTKLEDSAMYFCASRGEGYEQYFGPGTRLTVT.

The chain employs TRBV14 and TRBJ2-7; TRBD1 agrees at 7 bases. The V segment lost 3 bases and the J segment 0 bases; nucleotides outside the gene matches: 5. The CDR3 totals 15 residues. Germline V lookup: CDR1 SGHDN, CDR2 FVKESK. CDR3 nucleotide sequence: TGTGCCAGCAGCCAGAAGACAGGGAGCTCCTACGAGCAGTACTTC. Translated, it gives CASSQKTGSSYEQYF.

This chain joins TRBV7-2 and TRBJ1-2; 8 bases are shared with TRBD1. Per the germline V gene, CDR1 is SGHTA and CDR2 is FQGNSA. The CDR3 has 14 amino acids. J gave up 5 bases and V 2 bases, and 4 bases lay outside the gene matches. CDR3 in DNA: TGTGCCAGCAGCTTATTGGACAGGGTTTATGGCTACACCTTC. As protein: CASSLLDRVYGYTF.

This chain connects TRBV10-1 to TRBJ1-5, with D maybe TRBD1 (5 bases). The V gene's germline CDR1 is WNHNN and CDR2 SYGVQD (reference sequence). The CDR3 is 13 amino acids. CDR3 nucleotides: TGCGCGCACCTTGGGGGGACGGAGCAGCCCCAGCATTTT. This codes for CAHLGGTEQPQHF.